Listed below are T cell receptor beta chains from one sample, sequenced in a study of T cell changes during pregnancy in multiple sclerosis. TCRdb's copy holds only in-frame clones and misses some; the assay was immunoSEQ multiplex PCR. The sample lists around 99,000 clones, about 90% seen once, with less than 0.85% in the top ten. The input for sequencing was peripheral blood, taken in the third trimester of pregnancy. The receptor source for this set is a female donor in good health, enrolled as a control in a pregnancy study. Each CDR3 is given with its conserved first and last residue. Fields, in order: D gene, V gene, J gene, clone size, CDR3 protein, CDR3 DNA. D genes are given only for firm matches. The listing skips clone size in some rows; elsewhere it reads once, few, many or a size class.

>TRBD1|TRBV4-3|TRBJ1-1|-
CASSRLAGQGGTEAFF
TGCGCCAGCAGCCGCCTCGCGGGACAGGGAGGGACTGAAGCTTTCTTT
>TRBD2|TRBV4-2|TRBJ2-7|-
CASSQDSGATYEQYF
TGTGCCAGCAGCCAAGATAGCGGGGCCACCTACGAGCAGTACTTC
>-|TRBV27|TRBJ2-5|-
CASRPQGRKDETQYF
TGTGCCAGCAGACCCCAGGGTAGGAAAGACGAGACCCAGTACTTC
>-|TRBV6-5|TRBJ1-5|-
CASSYSGRINQPQHF
TGTGCCAGCAGTTACTCAGGGAGGATCAATCAGCCCCAGCATTTT
>TRBD1|TRBV6-6|TRBJ1-6|once
CASSYSGQHNSPLHF
TGTGCCAGCAGTTACTCGGGACAGCATAATTCACCCCTCCACTTT
>-|TRBV7-8|TRBJ1-2|-
CASSLAGSNYGYTF
TGTGCCAGCAGCTTAGCTGGGAGTAACTATGGCTACACCTTC
>-|TRBV19|TRBJ2-1|-
CASSAPGNYEQFF
TGTGCCAGTAGTGCCCCAGGTAACTATGAGCAGTTCTTC
>TRBD1|TRBV18|TRBJ1-1|-
CASSPRTGESDTEAFF
TGTGCCAGCTCACCCCGGACAGGGGAGTCGGACACTGAAGCTTTCTTT
>TRBD1|TRBV7-9|TRBJ1-5|few
CASSLQDRGNNQPQHF
TGTGCCAGCAGCTTACAGGACAGGGGAAACAATCAGCCCCAGCATTTT
>TRBD1|TRBV27|TRBJ2-5|-
CASSGQGARETQYF
TGTGCCAGCAGCGGACAGGGGGCGAGAGAGACCCAGTACTTC
>-|TRBV4-2|TRBJ2-3|-
CASTQEMGGRNTQYF
TGTGCCAGCACCCAAGAGATGGGGGGGCGGAATACGCAGTATTTT
>-|TRBV4-2|TRBJ2-1|-
CASSQAASSYNEQFF
TGTGCCAGCAGCCAAGCGGCTAGCTCCTACAATGAGCAGTTCTTC
>TRBD2|TRBV5-6|TRBJ2-1|-
CASSLTAGRLQNEQFF
TGTGCCAGCAGCTTGACAGCGGGGAGACTACAAAATGAGCAGTTCTTC
>TRBD1|TRBV9|TRBJ2-3|-
CASSGTGTPDTQYF
TGTGCCAGCAGCGGGACAGGGACCCCAGATACGCAGTATTTT
>-|TRBV4-1|TRBJ1-4|-
CASSRQVATNEKLFF
TGCGCCAGCAGCCGGCAAGTTGCAACTAATGAAAAACTGTTTTTT
>TRBD2|TRBV5-1|TRBJ2-3|-
CASSLGGGTSSTDTQYF
TGCGCCAGCAGCTTGGGCGGGGGGACTTCTAGCACAGATACGCAGTATTTT
>TRBD1|TRBV30|TRBJ1-1|-
CAWSLDRGREAFF
TGTGCCTGGAGTTTAGACAGGGGGCGTGAAGCTTTCTTT
>TRBD2|TRBV9|TRBJ2-5|once
CASSVGGGGQETQYF
TGTGCCAGCAGCGTAGGGGGGGGTGGGCAAGAGACCCAGTACTTC
>-|TRBV19|TRBJ1-6|-
CASSIMNNNSPLHF
TGTGCCAGTAGTATAATGAACAATAATTCACCCCTCCACTTT
>-|TRBV19|TRBJ2-6|-
CASTLKRGSGANVLTF
TGTGCCAGTACTCTTAAACGGGGGAGTGGGGCCAACGTCCTGACTTTC
>TRBD1|TRBV9|TRBJ1-2|-
CASSVRTTGQGNYGYTF
TGTGCCAGCAGCGTGAGAACTACGGGACAGGGAAACTATGGCTACACCTTC
>TRBD1|TRBV16|TRBJ1-6|-
CASSPDRVDSPLHF
TGTGCCAGCAGCCCCGACAGGGTAGATTCACCCCTCCACTTT
>TRBD2|TRBV6-6|TRBJ2-1|-
CASSYGGLAEYNEQFF
TGTGCCAGCAGTTACGGCGGACTAGCGGAATACAATGAGCAGTTCTTC
>TRBD2|TRBV29-1|TRBJ2-2|-
CSVYRGLAGGSNTGELFF
TGCAGCGTTTACCGAGGACTAGCGGGGGGCTCGAACACCGGGGAGCTGTTTTTT
>TRBD1|TRBV18|TRBJ1-2|-
CASSPSGTGSDYGYTF
TGTGCCAGCTCACCTTCCGGGACAGGGAGCGACTATGGCTACACCTTC
>-|TRBV19|TRBJ1-1|few
CASSIYRENTEAFF
TGTGCCAGTAGTATTTACAGGGAGAACACTGAAGCTTTCTTT
>-|TRBV5-6|TRBJ1-6|-
CASSLVQGFYNSPLHF
TGTGCCAGCAGCTTGGTACAGGGATTCTATAATTCACCCCTCCACTTT
>-|TRBV6-5|TRBJ1-1|-
CASSYGDNPPDTEAFF
TGTGCCAGCAGTTACGGGGACAACCCGCCGGACACTGAAGCTTTCTTT
>TRBD2|TRBV19|TRBJ2-7|once
CASSLGLAVNEQYF
TGTGCCAGTAGTCTAGGACTAGCGGTTAACGAGCAGTACTTC
>-|TRBV6-4|TRBJ1-1|-
CASSDSRGEAFF
TGTGCCAGCAGTGACTCGAGAGGGGAAGCTTTCTTT
>-|TRBV4-3|TRBJ1-4|-
CASSRGLIEKLFF
TGCGCCAGCAGCCGAGGACTGATTGAAAAACTGTTTTTT
>TRBD1|TRBV15|TRBJ1-1|-
CATSRVVGGSEAFF
TGTGCCACCAGCAGAGTAGTAGGGGGCTCTGAAGCTTTCTTT
>TRBD2|TRBV6-5|TRBJ2-3|-
CASSLAGETDTQYF
TGTGCCAGCAGTTTAGCGGGGGAAACAGATACGCAGTATTTT
>-|TRBV6-1|TRBJ2-7|-
CASTKDSYLYEQYF
TGTGCCAGCACCAAGGACAGTTACCTCTACGAGCAGTACTTC
>TRBD1|TRBV7-2|TRBJ1-2|-
CASSWAGTGSEGYGYTF
TGTGCCAGCAGCTGGGCCGGGACAGGGTCGGAAGGCTATGGCTACACCTTC
>-|TRBV19|TRBJ2-3|-
CASSPGPAADTQYF
TGTGCCAGTAGTCCTGGGCCAGCCGCGGATACGCAGTATTTT
>TRBD1|TRBV6-5|TRBJ1-1|-
CASRIQGMNTEAFF
TGTGCCAGCAGGATACAGGGGATGAACACTGAAGCTTTCTTT
>TRBD1|TRBV5-1|TRBJ1-6|-
CASSRTGSNSPLHF
TGCGCCAGCAGCCGGACAGGGAGTAATTCACCCCTCCACTTT
>-|TRBV6-1|TRBJ1-2|-
CASSESAWRERSNYGYTF
TGTGCCAGCAGTGAGTCCGCCTGGAGGGAACGTTCGAACTATGGCTACACCTTC
>-|TRBV7-9|TRBJ1-2|-
CASSLGPGRNYGYTF
TGTGCCAGCAGCTTAGGTCCCGGCAGGAACTATGGCTACACCTTC
>-|TRBV29-1|TRBJ1-5|-
CSVGGGRANQPQHF
TGCAGCGTTGGCGGGGGTCGGGCCAATCAGCCCCAGCATTTT
>-|TRBV7-2|TRBJ2-5|-
CASSPAGVQETQYF
TGTGCCAGCAGCCCGGCCGGGGTTCAAGAGACCCAGTACTTC
>TRBD2|TRBV6-1|TRBJ2-3|-
CASSEVLAGGGDTQYF
TGTGCCAGCAGTGAAGTACTAGCGGGGGGGGGAGATACGCAGTATTTT
>-|TRBV27|TRBJ2-3|once
CASSPPGPAQYF
TGTGCCAGCAGTCCCCCTGGGCCGGCGCAGTATTTT
>-|TRBV11-1|TRBJ2-7|-
CASSRYYEQYF
TGTGCCAGCAGCCGTTACTACGAGCAGTACTTC
>-|TRBV7-2|TRBJ2-3|-
CASSFKGEDTQYF
TGTGCCAGCAGCTTCAAGGGGGAAGATACGCAGTATTTT
>TRBD1|TRBV10-3|TRBJ2-7|-
CAISERDRGYEQYF
TGTGCCATCAGTGAGCGGGACAGGGGCTACGAGCAGTACTTC
>-|TRBV7-8|TRBJ2-7|-
CASSYRGGTYEQYF
TGTGCCAGCAGCTACAGGGGGGGAACCTACGAGCAGTACTTC
>-|TRBV19|TRBJ2-2|-
CASLDRGFAGELFF
TGTGCCAGCCTGGACAGAGGATTTGCCGGGGAGCTGTTTTTT
>TRBD2|TRBV4-3|TRBJ2-1|once
CASSQVVLAGEWDEQFF
TGCGCCAGCAGCCAAGTGGTCTTAGCGGGGGAATGGGATGAGCAGTTCTTC
>TRBD2|TRBV5-1|TRBJ2-3|-
CASRRLASTDTQYF
TGCGCCAGCAGGAGACTAGCTAGCACAGATACGCAGTATTTT
>TRBD1|TRBV5-5|TRBJ2-1|-
CASALGQVSYNEQFF
TGTGCCAGCGCCCTTGGACAGGTTTCCTACAATGAGCAGTTCTTC
>TRBD1|TRBV4-2|TRBJ2-7|-
CASSQVTGVHEQYF
TGTGCCAGCAGCCAAGTGACAGGGGTCCACGAGCAGTACTTC
>-|TRBV29-1|TRBJ1-4|once
CSVEGNRETENEKLFF
TGCAGCGTTGAAGGGAACAGGGAGACGGAGAATGAAAAACTGTTTTTT
>-|TRBV4-2|TRBJ1-5|few
CASSLTSGQPQHF
TGTGCCAGCAGCCTCACAAGCGGTCAGCCCCAGCATTTT
>TRBD2|TRBV4-3|TRBJ2-3|-
CASSQSLGLAGWGDTQYF
TGCGCCAGCAGCCAAAGTTTGGGACTAGCGGGGTGGGGAGATACGCAGTATTTT